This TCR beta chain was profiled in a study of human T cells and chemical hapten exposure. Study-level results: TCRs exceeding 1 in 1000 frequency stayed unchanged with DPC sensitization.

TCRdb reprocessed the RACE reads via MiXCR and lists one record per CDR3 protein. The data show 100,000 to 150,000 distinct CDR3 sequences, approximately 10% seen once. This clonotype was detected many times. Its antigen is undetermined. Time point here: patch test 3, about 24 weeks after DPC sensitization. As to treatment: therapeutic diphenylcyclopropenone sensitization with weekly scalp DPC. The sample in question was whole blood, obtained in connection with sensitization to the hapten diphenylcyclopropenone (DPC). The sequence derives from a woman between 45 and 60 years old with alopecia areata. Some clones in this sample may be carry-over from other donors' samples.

The CDR3 loop reads CASSLVGSSGNTIYF. Written as DNA, the CDR3 is TGTGCCAGCAGCTTAGTTGGCAGCTCTGGAAACACCATATATTTT. The genes are TRBV7-2 and TRBJ1-3; D unclear. Trimming shortened V by 1 base and J by 0 bases, and 7 bases separated the two germline ends. CDR1 is SGHTA, CDR2 FQGNSA, per germline. This CDR3 has 15 amino acids. The complete variable domain, with remaining parts taken from reference TRBV7-2 and TRBJ1-3, reads GAGVSQSPSNKVTEKGKDVELRCDPISGHTALYWYRQSLGQGLEFLIYFQGNSAPDKSGLPSDRFSAERTGGSVSTLTIQRTQQEDSAVYLCASSLVGSSGNTIYFGEGSWLTVV.